These 30 T cell receptor beta chains share one sample of origin, sequenced in a study of shared clonotypes between healthy human individuals. Using immunoSEQ multiplex PCR, the repertoire was profiled, and TCRdb retains in-frame clones only, with some absent. The data show approximately 460,000 clones, approximately 71% seen once. Sequenced sample: PBMCs. These receptors were obtained from a woman aged 40-49 years in good health. Some clones in this sample may be carry-over from other donors' samples.

This clone occurred once. This chain connects TRBV19 to TRBJ2-5; D uncertain. Germline V gene data show CDR1 as LNHDA and CDR2 as SQIVND (reference sequence). CDR3 length: 13 residues. V lost 6 bases to trimming and J lost 5 bases, with 13 bases between them. This CDR3 reads CASSRFVTETQYF. CDR3 in DNA: TGTGCCAGTAGCCGATTCGTAACGGAGACCCAGTACTTC.

The rearrangement uses TRBV28 and TRBJ2-3, with 9 positions matching TRBD2. The CDR3 runs to 18 residues. With 2 bases clipped from V and 0 bases from J, the junction kept 9 bases outside the gene matches. Per the germline V gene, CDR1 is MDHEN and CDR2 is SYDVKM. The CDR3 coding sequence is TGTGCCAGCAGTTTAGGTCTAGCGGGGTCGTTTAGCACAGATACGCAGTATTTT. The encoded protein is CASSLGLAGSFSTDTQYF.

With regard to this clone: This sequence is one base from a far larger clone and is likely a read error. The same CDR3 arises from other DNA sequences in this sample as well. The gene calls are TRBV7-9 and TRBJ2-7; D uncertain. The CDR3 has 15 residues. Germline V gives CDR1 SEHNR, CDR2 FQNEAQ (reference sequence). V was trimmed by 5 bases and J by 0 bases, leaving 14 bases between them. CDR3 loop: CASSQLAGLSYEQYF. The DNA of the CDR3 is TGTGCCAGCAGCCAACTGGCTGGGCTCTCCTACGAGCAGTACTTC. The whole variable domain, remainder taken from reference TRBV7-9 and TRBJ2-7, is DTGVSQNPRHKITKRGQNVTFRCDPISEHNRLYWYRQTLGQGPEFLTYFQNEAQLEKSRLLSDRFSAERPKGSFSTLEIQRTEQGDSAMYLCASSQLAGLSYEQYFGPGTRLTVT.

CDR3 coding DNA: TGCAGCGTCCGGGACTCCCAAGGATATGGCTACACCTTC. This translates into CSVRDSQGYGYTF. V usage is TRBV29-1 and J usage is TRBJ1-2, with D perhaps matching TRBD1 (5 bases). CDR3 length: 13 amino acids. CDR1 is SQVTM and CDR2 is ANQGSEA in the germline V gene. Trimming stripped 6 bases from V and 5 bases from J, with 16 bases between.

This clone came up once. The V call is TRBV25-1, the J call TRBJ2-2, with D tentatively TRBD2 (7 bases). There are 17 residues in the CDR3. The V end lost 8 bases, the J end lost 4 bases, and 23 bases lay between the germline ends. Germline CDR1 and CDR2: MGHDK and SYGVNS. CDR3 bases: TGTGCCAGCTCCTACCCGGCAGGGAGGGGGAGCACCGGGGAGCTGTTTTTT. Amino acid sequence: CASSYPAGRGSTGELFF.

The genes are TRBV11-2 and TRBJ1-5; D unclear. CDR3 length: 13 residues. Germline CDR1 reads SGHAT; CDR2 reads FQNNGV. The V end was cut by 5 bases, the J end by 4 bases, with 9 bases between. The DNA of the CDR3 is TGTGCCAGCAGCCCAAGTAGAAATCAGCCCCAGCATTTT. Its translation is CASSPSRNQPQHF.

The table lists this clone with many counts. CDR3 residues: CASSLLFNYGYTF. CDR3 DNA sequence: TGTGCCAGCAGCCTCCTGTTTAACTATGGCTACACCTTC. This chain joins TRBV2 and TRBJ1-2; D is unclear. Trimming left V 6 bases short and J 1 base short, with 9 bases between. The CDR3 length is 13 residues. Germline V CDR1 and CDR2: SNHLY, FYNNEI.

This clone appeared once. This chain connects TRBV7-9 to TRBJ2-7; D gene unclear. Germline assignment: CDR1 SEHNR and CDR2 FQNEAQ (reference sequence). The V gene lost 1 base and the J gene lost 11 bases, with 15 bases spanning the gap. The CDR3 length is 13 residues. The CDR3 nucleotides are TGTGCCAGCAGCTTAGAGTCCCACGGTTTAAAGTACTTC. It yields the protein CASSLESHGLKYF.

The genes are TRBV5-1 and TRBJ2-3; D uncertain. Germline values: CDR1 SGHRS, CDR2 YFSETQ. Trimming pared 0 bases from V and 0 bases from J, leaving 8 bases between. This CDR3 is built from 15 residues. The CDR3 region is CASSLEDHSTDTQYF. DNA of the CDR3: TGCGCCAGCAGCTTGGAGGACCATAGCACAGATACGCAGTATTTT. Looking up the rest from reference TRBV5-1 and TRBJ2-3 gives the full variable domain: KAGVTQTPRYLIKTRGQQVTLSCSPISGHRSVSWYQQTPGQGLQFLFEYFSETQRNKGNFPGRFSGRQFSNSRSEMNVSTLELGDSALYLCASSLEDHSTDTQYFGPGTRLTVL.

Ten or more counts support this clone. This sequence joins TRBV7-2 and TRBJ2-5, with D possibly being TRBD2 (5 bases). Germline CDR1 reads SGHTA; CDR2 reads FQGNSA. V was clipped by 0 bases and J by 5 bases, with 10 bases between them. This CDR3 comprises 14 residues. CDR3 nucleotides: TGTGCCAGCAGCTTAGCGGGAGTCTGGGAGACCCAGTACTTC. Amino acids: CASSLAGVWETQYF.

The chain combines TRBV27 with TRBJ1-4; maybe TRBD1 (5 bases). Looked up from germline, CDR1 is MNHEY and CDR2 is SMNVEV (reference sequence). The CDR3 is made up of 13 amino acids. Between the trimmed V and J ends, which lost 4 bases and 6 bases, there was a span of 9 bases. CDR3 in amino acids: CASSSGIYEKLFF. Written as DNA, the CDR3 is TGTGCCAGCAGTTCAGGGATTTATGAAAAACTGTTTTTT.

This rearrangement joins TRBV2 to TRBJ1-1; D unclear. This CDR3 comprises 14 residues. V gave up 6 bases and J gave up 2 bases, with 13 bases separating them. Germline V gene sequence: CDR1 SNHLY, CDR2 FYNNEI. CDR3 in DNA: TGTGCCAGCAGGGCGGAAGTTATCAACACTGAAGCTTTCTTT. It specifies CASRAEVINTEAFF.

A note on this clone: With a far larger clone one base away, a read error is the likely cause. V and J are TRBV30 and TRBJ2-7; TRBD1 matches at 8 bases. J lost 5 bases, V lost 6 bases, and 15 bases had no gene match. Per germline, CDR1 GTSNPN and CDR2 SVGIG (reference sequence). The CDR3 sequence is 15 residues long. This CDR3 reads CACDKPDRGTHEQYF. The CDR3 DNA is TGTGCCTGCGACAAACCTGACAGGGGTACCCACGAGCAGTACTTC.

The rearrangement uses TRBV9 and TRBJ2-2, with D possibly being TRBD2 (5 bases). V gave up 3 bases and J gave up 1 base, with 10 bases separating them. This CDR3 is built from 15 residues. Germline CDR1 is SGDLS and CDR2 is YYNGEE. CDR3 nucleotides: TGTGCCAGCAGCGCTAGAGCGGAGAACACCGGGGAGCTGTTTTTT. Its translation is CASSARAENTGELFF.

Regarding this clone: The conserved closing phenylalanine or tryptophan is absent in this CDR3, likely reflecting a read error. No DNA is shown, since the ends of the CDR3 on it are uncertain; the CDR3 is the one TCRdb lists. This chain uses TRBV27 with TRBJ1-2; the D call TRBD1 from the table was never checked on the DNA. A total of 14 residues make up the CDR3, ends included. CDR1 and CDR2 from the germline V gene are MNHEY and SMNVEV (reference sequence). The CDR3 sequence: CASSLGHLTGPAVL.

The rearrangement links TRBV9 to TRBJ2-3, with D possibly matching TRBD2 (5 bases). V lost 4 bases and J lost 1, with 16 bases in between. Germline lookup yields CDR1 SGDLS and CDR2 YYNGEE. This CDR3 contains 16 residues. CDR3 region: CASSPRRSGGTDTQYF. As DNA, the CDR3 is TGTGCCAGCAGCCCGCGGCGGAGCGGCGGCACAGATACGCAGTATTTT.

Notes on this clone: A read error may account for a junction end that differs from germline. V is TRBV7-2 and J is TRBJ2-2; D possibly uses TRBD1 or TRBD2 (5 bases each). Germline CDR1 SGHTA, CDR2 FQGNSA. There are 15 residues in the CDR3. Written as DNA, the CDR3 is TGCGCCAGCAGTCGGGACCGCCCCCCCTCCGGGGAGCTGTTTTTT. Residues: CASSRDRPPSGELFF.

This rearrangement joins TRBV28 to TRBJ1-2; D is ambiguous. This CDR3 contains 14 residues. The ends were cut back, 2 bases at V and 7 bases at J, with 14 bases in the middle. CDR1 is MDHEN, CDR2 SYDVKM, per germline. The CDR3 nucleotides read TGTGCCAGCAGTTTAAAAGACATTGCGGGTGGCTACACCTTC. It is translated as CASSLKDIAGGYTF.

A note on this clone: Within the sample, other DNA sequences also encode this same CDR3. The J gene is TRBJ2-1, the V gene TRBV28; D uncertain. Trimming cost V 6 bases and J 6 bases, with 3 bases left between them. This CDR3 region has 10 residues. Germline loops: CDR1 MDHEN, CDR2 SYDVKM. The CDR3 sequence is CASSSNEQFF. The CDR3 DNA sequence: TGTGCCAGCAGCTCCAATGAGCAGTTCTTC. Supplemented by reference TRBV28 and TRBJ2-1, the full variable domain reads DVKVTQSSRYLVKRTGEKVFLECVQDMDHENMFWYRQDPGLGLRLIYFSYDVKMKEKGDIPEGYSVSREKKERFSLILESASTNQTSMYLCASSSNEQFFGPGTRLTVL.

This chain uses TRBV5-6 with TRBJ1-1; 10 bases map to TRBD1. Germline assignment: CDR1 SGHDT and CDR2 YYEEEE. The CDR3 is 13 amino acids. Germline trimming cut 2 bases from V and 6 bases from J; bases unmatched to any gene: 1. CDR3 in DNA: TGTGCCAGCAGCTTCGGACAGGGGGCTGAAGCTTTCTTT. It translates to CASSFGQGAEAFF.

The chain is built from TRBV28 and TRBJ2-7, with D perhaps assigned TRBD1 or TRBD2 (6 bases each). Germline values: CDR1 MDHEN, CDR2 SYDVKM. With 7 bases removed from V and 2 bases from J, the gap between germline ends came to 15 bases. The CDR3 is 14 residues long. The CDR3 bases are TGTGCCAGCACGGAGGGACACCTGACCTACGAGCAGTACTTC. This encodes CASTEGHLTYEQYF.

The count of this clone is one. The gene calls are TRBV12-2 and TRBJ1-4; the table calls TRBD1, which could not be checked here. TRBV12-2 is an annotated pseudogene. This CDR3 contains 17 residues. The CDR3 reads CASRPRTGHSTNEKLFF. Here the CDR3 DNA reads TGTGCAAGTCGCCCACGGACAGGCCACTCAACTAATGAAAAACTGTTTTTT.

CDR3 coding DNA: TGTGCCAGCAGTGGACTCCACTCTACCTGGTCCTACAATGAGCAGTTCTTC. Amino acids: CASSGLHSTWSYNEQFF. This rearrangement joins TRBV28 to TRBJ2-1; perhaps TRBD2 as D (5 bases). The V gene lost 5 bases and the J gene lost 1 base, with 18 bases spanning the gap. Germline CDR1 reads MDHEN; CDR2 reads SYDVKM. CDR3 length equals 17 residues.

J is TRBJ2-5 and V is TRBV6-6, with D possibly matching TRBD1 (6 bases). The CDR3 is 15 residues long. Germline V CDR1 and CDR2: MNHNY, SVGAGI (reference sequence). The germline V and J ends were trimmed by 2 bases and 5 bases, with 15 bases remaining between them. CDR3 nucleotide sequence: TGTGCCAGCAGTTACGACACAGGGACCGATGAGACCCAGTACTTC. Protein product: CASSYDTGTDETQYF.

The V and J genes are TRBV29-1 and TRBJ2-7; D not certain. This CDR3 is built from 12 residues. V lost 0 bases and J 5 bases, leaving 8 bases between the germline ends. Germline CDR1 and CDR2: SQVTM and ANQGSEA. CDR3 amino acids: CSVEDGDHEQYF. In DNA, the CDR3 is TGCAGCGTTGAAGATGGAGACCACGAGCAGTACTTC.

The V call is TRBV18, the J call TRBJ1-5, with TRBD1 identical over 7 bases. V lost 3 bases to trimming and J lost 2 bases; unmatched junction nucleotides: 1. From germline, CDR1 is KGHSH and CDR2 LQKENI. The CDR3 sequence is 14 residues long. The CDR3 reads CASSPTGGNQPQHF. Here the CDR3 DNA reads TGTGCCAGCTCACCTACAGGGGGCAATCAGCCCCAGCATTTT.

Regarding this clone: Other nucleotide sequences in the sample specify the same CDR3. The J gene is TRBJ1-6, the V gene TRBV28; 8 bases match TRBD1. V trimming: 5 bases; J trimming: 5 bases; junction bases outside the gene matches: 5. Germline assignment: CDR1 MDHEN and CDR2 SYDVKM. The CDR3 totals 15 residues. The DNA of the CDR3 is TGTGCCAGCAGTCGATTGGACAGGGATAATTCACCCCTCCACTTT. Its protein is CASSRLDRDNSPLHF.

The chain is built from TRBV6-1 and TRBJ1-5, with D unclear. This CDR3 is 15 amino acids long. Germline V gene sequence: CDR1 MNHNS, CDR2 SASEGT. The V end lost 8 bases, the J end lost 0 bases, and 14 bases lay between the germline ends. The CDR3 reads CASFGQLYSNQPQHF. The CDR3 DNA sequence: TGTGCCAGCTTCGGGCAGCTGTATAGCAATCAGCCCCAGCATTTT.

The chain links TRBV5-6 to TRBJ2-2; D is possibly TRBD1 (6 bases). There are 16 residues in the CDR3. Looked up from germline, CDR1 is SGHDT and CDR2 is YYEEEE. Deletions cut 4 bases from V and 5 bases from J, with 18 bases between. The DNA of the CDR3 is TGTGCCAGCAGCCCTAGGTTGGGGGCCGGAACCGGGGAGCTGTTTTTT. It codes for CASSPRLGAGTGELFF.

The rearrangement links TRBV30 to TRBJ1-2; D is perhaps TRBD1 (6 bases). The CDR3 contains 13 residues. The germline gives CDR1 GTSNPN, CDR2 SVGIG (reference sequence). With 0 bases removed from V and 10 bases from J, the gap between germline ends came to 15 bases. The CDR3 loop is CAWSVLGGQDYTF. Here the CDR3 DNA reads TGTGCCTGGAGTGTACTCGGGGGCCAGGACTACACCTTC.